This T cell receptor beta chain originates from a study of T cell responses to AZD1222 COVID-19 vaccine (dated by TCRdb to the early 2020s). About the study as a whole: AZD1222 recipients with second doses at about 4 weeks or about 12 weeks were pooled, because spike-specific TCR depth and breadth did not differ between schedules. TCR sequencing covered some 240 trial participants: 200 to 220 given two doses of AZD1222 and 26 given two doses of MenACWY control vaccine. Trial participants were enrolled by age into subgroups of 18-55, 56-69 and 70-plus years, and around 140, 26 and 57 TCR-sequenced participants, respectively, were included in these subgroups.

The label giving this sample's time point can be read as: baseline before first vaccination. Samples from vaccinated people were obtained from the UK trials COV001 and COV002, which included a single-blind randomized controlled phase 2/3 trial of AZD1222 (ChAdOx1 nCoV-19) in healthy adults. For TCRbeta chain sequencing, PBMC samples from trial participants were taken at day 0 and at day 28 after the second dose. This clone has only a few counts. The target of this receptor is not known. Within one base of it there is no much larger clone, and no base qualities were kept. The CDR3 regions of human TCRbeta chains were analyzed by immunosequencing. The source study handled its data this way. Repertoire TCRs were checked for matches against a reference library of SARS-CoV-2-specific TCRs that had been generated using the MIRA antigen-specificity platform. Breadth was defined as the fraction of unique TCRs that were SARS-CoV-2-associated, and depth was defined as the fraction of total T cells that were SARS-CoV-2-associated. Using the MIRA data, each spike-specific TCR was mapped to the spike region that the TCR reacts to and placed in a CD4 or CD8 class. Log10-transformed breadth and depth values were compared by one-way ANOVA with Sidak's multiple comparisons tests. TCRdb limited this immuneACCESS table to in-frame rearrangements with V and J called. A share of clones is missing; checked studies link under half to unresolved V genes, and the rest is unexplained. That table supplies the V and J calls and clone size; D and trimming were determined from the DNA. The sample has roughly 49,000 clones on record, 70% to 80% of them singletons. Clones ranked in the top ten supply 6.6% of the sample.

CDR1 and CDR2 were assigned from the germline V gene as SGHDN and FVKESK. From its cysteine to its phenylalanine, the CDR3 spans 14 amino acids. The entry retains the CDR3 DNA only, 42 bases that are in frame from base 1. At the junction V is shortened by 4 bases and J by 7 bases; bases outside the gene matches: 6. Beyond this particular receptor, the publication reports: No day 14 peak-response samples were available, so repertoires were characterized only after the peak T cell response. Participants were mostly white British, with more females than males. The authors suggested clonal diversity may have been underestimated. CD4 TCRs associated with the vaccine covered the entire spike protein, and the dominant responses were in regions 160-218 and 743-854. The 56-69-year group was small, and its depth increase did not reach significance, likely because of low power. Conclusions about previously exposed vaccinees are limited, since just five to seven AZD1222 recipients were seropositive for SARS-CoV-2 at baseline. Nearly half of unique spike-specific TCRs reportedly recognized epitopes outside regions mutated in the B.1.351 and B.1.1.7 variants. After two AZD1222 doses, both the breadth and the depth of spike-specific TCRs were significantly higher than at day 0 and than in MenACWY recipients.

Rearrangement joined TRBV14 to TRBJ2-1; 8 middle bases align to TRBD2. The sequence was obtained from an adult in good health. The sample in question was peripheral blood, obtained on day 0 of AZD1222 vaccination. CDR3 sequence: CASSPTSVKNEQFF. The sequenced DNA is TGTGCCAGCAGCCCGACTAGCGTCAAGAATGAGCAGTTCTTC.